A single sample is the source of the 18 T cell receptor beta chains below, sequenced in a study of cytomegalovirus exposure and HLA in healthy donors. Sequencing was performed with immunoSEQ multiplex PCR; in TCRdb, only in-frame clones are kept and a portion is missing. The table shows 150,000 to 200,000 clones, with just under 90% occurring only once. Sequenced: PBMCs. The origin of the receptors is a woman younger than 35 in good health and CMV-seropositive.

V usage is TRBV20-1 and J usage is TRBJ2-5; TRBD2 is a possible D gene (5 bases). The CDR3 spans 11 residues. Trimming took off 3 bases at V and 5 bases at J, with 7 bases between the two ends. Germline CDR1 is DFQATT and CDR2 is SNEGSKA (reference sequence). The DNA for the CDR3 is TGCAGTGCTAGCGGGAAGGAGACCCAGTACTTC. It yields the protein CSASGKETQYF.

This clone has only one observation. The chain couples TRBV6-1 to TRBJ2-7, with 8 bases lining up with TRBD1. Trimming cost V 7 bases and J 2 bases; bases outside gene matches: 4. The germline V gene encodes CDR1 MNHNS and CDR2 SASEGT. The length of the CDR3 is 13 residues. CDR3 residues: CASIRDRTYEQYF. DNA for the CDR3: TGTGCCAGCATCCGGGACAGGACCTACGAGCAGTACTTC.

J is TRBJ2-7 and V is TRBV5-4, with 9 bases that match TRBD2. CDR1 and CDR2 (germline): SGHNT, YYREEE (reference sequence). Trimming removed 4 bases from V and 4 bases from J; junction bases left unmatched: 9. The CDR3 consists of 15 residues. CDR3 in DNA: TGTGCCAGCAGCCTAACTAGCGGGCAAAGTTACGAGCAGTACTTC. Translation: CASSLTSGQSYEQYF.

The CDR3 sequence: CASSPKLQGAFYYGYTF. In DNA, the CDR3 is TGTGCCAGCAGTCCAAAATTACAGGGGGCGTTCTACTATGGCTACACCTTC. J is TRBJ1-2 and V is TRBV28, with 9 nucleotides matching TRBD1. J lost 3 bases, V lost 5 bases, and 13 bases had no gene match. Germline CDR1 MDHEN, CDR2 SYDVKM. The CDR3 sequence is 17 residues long.

This CDR3 is CSVGQGLRTGELFF. CDR3 sequence (DNA): TGCAGCGTAGGACAGGGGTTGAGGACCGGGGAGCTGTTTTTT. The chain has TRBV29-1 and TRBJ2-2, with TRBD1 matching over 9 bases. The CDR3 spans 14 residues. V was clipped by 6 bases and J by 5 bases; unmatched bases: 7. CDR1 is SQVTM, CDR2 ANQGSEA, per germline.

A single count supports this clone. The V and J genes are TRBV27 and TRBJ2-1; D possibly corresponds to TRBD2 (6 bases). Trimming removed 5 bases from V and 4 bases from J, with 12 bases in between. The CDR3 extends over 14 amino acids. CDR1 is MNHEY, CDR2 SMNVEV, per germline (reference sequence). The CDR3 protein is CASSIRTTYNEQFF. The CDR3 region has the DNA TGTGCCAGCAGTATCCGGACTACTTACAATGAGCAGTTCTTC.

V is TRBV11-2 and J is TRBJ1-1; D is unresolved. The CDR3 runs to 13 residues. In germline, CDR1 is SGHAT, CDR2 FQNNGV. The V and J ends lost 3 bases and 3 bases respectively, with 8 bases between them. CDR3 amino acids: CASSFRQDTEAFF. CDR3 DNA sequence: TGTGCCAGCAGCTTTAGGCAGGACACTGAAGCTTTCTTT. Together with reference TRBV11-2 and TRBJ1-1, the CDR3 gives the full variable domain: EAGVAQSPRYKIIEKRQSVAFWCNPISGHATLYWYQQILGQGPKLLIQFQNNGVVDDSQLPKDRFSAERLKGVDSTLKIQPAKLEDSAVYLCASSFRQDTEAFFGQGTRLTVV.

This chain connects TRBV27 to TRBJ1-3; D remains unclear. In germline, CDR1 is MNHEY, CDR2 SMNVEV (reference sequence). The CDR3 has 14 amino acids. V lost 0 bases and J lost 0, with 3 bases in between. The CDR3 DNA follows: TGTGCCAGCAGTTTATCCCTCTCTGGAAACACCATATATTTT. As protein: CASSLSLSGNTIYF.

This sequence joins TRBV5-1 and TRBJ2-7, with 9 bases that match TRBD1. The CDR3 spans 15 residues. In germline, CDR1 is SGHRS, CDR2 YFSETQ. With V trimmed by 4 bases and J by 1 base, 6 bases remained unmatched. The CDR3 reads CASSQVGTGSYEQYF. CDR3 nucleotide sequence: TGCGCCAGCAGCCAGGTGGGGACAGGGTCCTACGAGCAGTACTTC.

The chain employs TRBV9 and TRBJ2-2; 7 bases fit TRBD2. CDR3 length: 15 residues. With 1 base clipped from V and 3 bases from J, the junction kept 3 bases outside the gene matches. CDR1 SGDLS and CDR2 YYNGEE come from the germline V gene. The CDR3 nucleotides read TGTGCCAGCAGCGTACGGGGGGAGTACACCGGGGAGCTGTTTTTT. Encoded protein: CASSVRGEYTGELFF.

The rearrangement links TRBV5-1 to TRBJ2-1; D not certain. The length of the CDR3 is 15 residues. Per germline, CDR1 SGHRS and CDR2 YFSETQ. The V gene lost 5 bases and the J gene lost 6 bases, with 18 bases spanning the gap. The CDR3 protein is CASSHPGREVNEQFF. CDR3 coding DNA: TGCGCCAGCAGTCATCCGGGTCGAGAGGTCAATGAGCAGTTCTTC.

This clone was counted a single time. The rearrangement links TRBV9 to TRBJ2-5, with a weak D call TRBD1 (5 bases). The length of the CDR3 is 14 residues. Germline V gene data show CDR1 as SGDLS and CDR2 as YYNGEE. The germline V and J ends were trimmed by 0 bases and 13 bases, with 19 bases remaining between them. The CDR3 DNA reads as TGTGCCAGCAGCGTAGGGGATTCTCAGGGATCCAGGTACTTC. It translates to CASSVGDSQGSRYF.

The rearrangement uses TRBV2 and TRBJ1-2, with 9 bases identical to TRBD1. V lost 6 bases to trimming and J lost 8 bases; unmatched junction nucleotides: 7. This CDR3 comprises 13 residues. Germline CDR1 reads SNHLY; CDR2 reads FYNNEI. CDR3 in DNA: TGTGCCAGCAGCCCACAGGGGGCTCTAGGCTACACCTTC. Its translation: CASSPQGALGYTF.

V gene TRBV4-1 combines with J gene TRBJ2-1, with 8 bases that match TRBD2. CDR3 size: 14 residues. CDR1 and CDR2 (germline): MGHRA, YSYEKL. With 3 bases clipped from V and 6 bases from J, the junction kept 4 bases outside the gene matches. CDR3 region: CASSHSAGGNEQFF. The CDR3 DNA reads as TGCGCCAGCAGCCATTCCGCGGGAGGCAATGAGCAGTTCTTC.

V and J are TRBV30 and TRBJ2-1; D unclear. V was pared by 2 bases and J by 8 bases, with 16 bases between. Looked up from germline, CDR1 is GTSNPN and CDR2 is SVGIG (reference sequence). CDR3 length: 14 amino acids. The CDR3 sequence is CAWSPITNTDEQFF. As DNA, the CDR3 is TGTGCCTGGAGTCCCATTACGAATACAGATGAGCAGTTCTTC.

The gene calls are TRBV5-8 and TRBJ2-7, with 7 bases aligning to TRBD1. Per germline, CDR1 SGHTS and CDR2 YDEGEE. V shed 9 bases and J 2 bases; nucleotides not matched to a gene: 11. The CDR3 is 14 residues long. CDR3 sequence (DNA): TGTGCCACACGGCACAAAGGGACAGCCTACGAGCAGTACTTC. This translates into CATRHKGTAYEQYF.

The rearrangement uses TRBV9 and TRBJ2-5, with 9 bases matching TRBD1. From germline, CDR1 is SGDLS and CDR2 YYNGEE. The ends lost 3 bases at V and 5 bases at J; junction bases unmatched: 11. This CDR3 comprises 16 residues. CDR3 sequence reads: CASSGPEGTGRETQYF. The CDR3 DNA follows: TGTGCCAGCAGCGGCCCGGAAGGGACAGGGCGGGAGACCCAGTACTTC. Looking up the rest from reference TRBV9 and TRBJ2-5 gives the full variable domain: DSGVTQTPKHLITATGQRVTLRCSPRSGDLSVYWYQQSLDQGLQFLIQYYNGEERAKGNILERFSAQQFPDLHSELNLSSLELGDSALYFCASSGPEGTGRETQYFGPGTRLLVL.

V and J are TRBV2 and TRBJ2-6, with unresolved D. This CDR3 has 15 amino acids. V was pared by 6 bases and J by 0 bases, with 9 bases between. CDR1 is SNHLY, CDR2 FYNNEI, per germline. The CDR3 region has the DNA TGTGCCAGCAGACTGAAGTCCTCTGGGGCCAACGTCCTGACTTTC. Translating it yields CASRLKSSGANVLTF.